Included here is one T cell receptor (beta chain) sequence, with context. There are many counts of this clonotype. Its binding antigen is unknown. Base qualities are not recorded, but no much larger clone differs from it by a single base. This record comes from a study of early T cells in non-severe SARS-CoV-2 infection (dated by TCRdb to the early 2020s). A note on the overall study: Because TCR sequencing was done on bulk RNA from unsorted whole blood, the alpha and beta chains could not be paired.

This was a case-control study nested in a cohort of healthcare workers in London, UK, who had nasopharyngeal swab PCR tests and blood samples taken every week. Healthcare workers were enrolled in the week of the UK lockdown, from 23 to 31 March 2020, and were followed every week for up to roughly 15 weeks. Libraries were made using 5' RACE. The data were produced on a NextSeq 500. In the TCR library protocol, unique molecular identifiers were attached to individual cDNA molecules to correct for PCR bias and sequencing error. Both TCR alpha and beta chains were sequenced, and tight co-correlation was observed between alpha and beta sequence abundances in each sample. Concerning the study's data processing: Decombinator V4 was used to annotate TCR sequences for V gene, J gene and CDR3. Expanded TCRs were defined as changing significantly between any two time points under a Poisson model with p below 0.0001. TCR abundances were normalised to the total number of TCRs sequenced per sample and expressed as counts per million. MAIT TCRs were defined by TRAV1-2 paired with TRAJ12, TRAJ20 or TRAJ33, and iNKT TCRs by TRAV10 paired with TRAJ18. A search of VDJdb, accessed on 1 November 2021, was run for TCRs annotated to CMV, EBV and SARS-CoV-2, with TCRs annotated for multiple antigens excluded. The public reads were reprocessed in TCRdb via fastp at Q25 and MiXCR, keeping in-frame beta chains. Entries are consolidated by CDR3 protein sequence, retaining the most common genes and DNA. These V and J calls derive from TCRdb rather than the authors' analysis. The sample has around 21,000 distinct CDR3 sequences on record, about 4% of them singletons. The ten top clones hold about 1.6% of the sample.

General study outcomes and caveats: VDJdb matching was skewed toward anti-spike CD8 responses and likely underestimated virus-specific expansions by missing private and CD4 specificities.

The CDR3, from cysteine to phenylalanine, totals 13 residues. Just CDR3 DNA is preserved here, 39 bases in frame from base 1. V gives up 7 bases and J gives up 2 bases, and the segment between their germline ends measures 12 bases. The germline V gene (reference sequence) supplies CDR1 GTSNPN and CDR2 SVGIG. Here the chain combines TRBV30 and TRBJ1-5; there is no confident call for the D gene. The sequence derives from an adult who was a healthcare worker with PCR-confirmed SARS-CoV-2 infection or an uninfected control (not recorded which). The sequenced material came from whole blood. Here the CDR3 is given as CASSWVGNQPQHF. The nucleotide sequence is TGTGCCTCATCCTGGGTTGGCAATCAGCCCCAGCATTTT.